What follows are 11 T cell receptor beta chains derived from one specimen sequenced in a study of T cell repertoires in cytomegalovirus infection. TCRdb itself ran the reads through MiXCR, one entry per CDR3 protein. The table includes approximately 1,000,000 distinct CDR3 sequences, roughly 31% detected once. No antigen is known for these receptors. The material sequenced was cultured CD8+ T cells from PBMCs, taken from culture after CMV antigen stimulation. The receptor set was obtained from a human donor in good health (CMV status not recorded). Some clones in this sample may be carry-over from other donors' samples.

V is TRBV6-1 and J is TRBJ1-2; 8 bases agree with TRBD1. V shed 5 bases, J shed 7 bases, and the junction held 12 bases outside the gene matches. Germline loops: CDR1 MNHNS, CDR2 SASEGT. The CDR3 sequence is 15 residues long. The chain's CDR3 is CASSSRQGKLPGYTF. CDR3 sequence (DNA): TGTGCCAGCAGTAGCAGACAGGGGAAGTTGCCTGGCTACACCTTC.

Concerning this clonotype: An end of the junction does not agree with germline; a read error may underlie this. The chain links TRBV19 to TRBJ1-2; TRBD1 matches at 7 bases. The CDR3 has 13 amino acids. Per the germline V gene, CDR1 is LNHDA and CDR2 is SQIVND (reference sequence). The CDR3 DNA reads TGTGTCAGTAGTCCCGGGACAGCCTATGGCTACACCTTC. Its translation is CVSSPGTAYGYTF.

The genes are TRBV27 and TRBJ2-1; 9 bases fit TRBD1. Germline-derived CDR1 and CDR2 are MNHEY and SMNVEV (reference sequence). CDR3 length: 17 residues. After removal of 4 bases from V and 7 bases from J, the junction contained 14 bases not matched to a gene. The CDR3 reads CASSSVLEGQGRNEQFF. CDR3 in DNA: TGTGCCAGCAGTTCGGTACTCGAGGGACAGGGTAGGAATGAGCAGTTCTTC.

The chain carries TRBV10-3 and TRBJ2-5; D assignment may be TRBD1 or TRBD2 (5 bases each). Trimming took off 3 bases at V and 3 bases at J, with 14 bases between the two ends. The CDR3 contains 15 residues. CDR1 is ENHRY, CDR2 SYGVKD, per germline. The CDR3 nucleotides are TGTGCCATCAGTGACCTGGGGACGGAGAAAGAGACCCAGTACTTC. This translates into CAISDLGTEKETQYF.

In this sample, this clonotype turned up a few times. This chain connects TRBV2 to TRBJ2-5; maybe TRBD2 (5 bases). Trimming pared 5 bases from V and 4 bases from J, leaving 14 bases between. CDR3 size: 14 residues. Germline CDR1 and CDR2: SNHLY and FYNNEI. The CDR3 reads CASSYTSSGETQYF. CDR3 in DNA: TGTGCCAGCAGTTATACTAGTTCGGGAGAGACCCAGTACTTC.

This clonotype has a handful of counts. The genes are TRBV20-1 and TRBJ2-5, with D tentatively TRBD2 (5 bases). CDR3 length: 15 amino acids. CDR1 is DFQATT and CDR2 is SNEGSKA in the germline V gene (reference sequence). Trimming pared 3 bases from V and 1 base from J, leaving 15 bases between. For the CDR3, the DNA is TGCAGTGCTAGTGTTCGGGATTGGGGCCAAGAGACCCAGTACTTC. It codes for CSASVRDWGQETQYF.

This clonotype appeared a few times. The genes are TRBV25-1 and TRBJ1-2; a possible D gene is TRBD1 (6 bases). CDR1 is MGHDK and CDR2 is SYGVNS in the germline V gene. This CDR3 is built from 16 residues. V gave up 0 bases and J gave up 6 bases, with 17 bases separating them. CDR3 sequence (DNA): TGTGCCAGCAGTGAATATTTTACAGGGCGAGTAGATGGCTACACCTTC. This sequence encodes CASSEYFTGRVDGYTF.

This clonotype was counted only a few times. CDR3 bases: TGTGCCACCAGCAGTGCCCTAGCGGGGGCCAGGAAGACCCAGTACTTC. It translates to CATSSALAGARKTQYF. This rearrangement joins TRBV15 to TRBJ2-5; 10 bases line up with TRBD2. The CDR3 contains 16 residues. The ends lost 3 bases at V and 6 bases at J; junction bases unmatched: 10. CDR1 and CDR2 (germline): LNHNV, YYDKDF (reference sequence). The complete variable domain, with remaining parts taken from reference TRBV15 and TRBJ2-5, reads DAMVIQNPRYQVTQFGKPVTLSCSQTLNHNVMYWYQQKSSQAPKLLFHYYDKDFNNEADTPDNFQSRRPNTSFCFLDIRSPGLGDTAMYLCATSSALAGARKTQYFGPGTRLLVL.

This clonotype was observed at least ten times. V usage is TRBV7-2 and J usage is TRBJ2-5; D is unclear. V was trimmed by 5 bases and J by 5 bases, leaving 21 bases between them. Germline CDR1 reads SGHTA; CDR2 reads FQGNSA. The CDR3 loop spans 16 amino acids. The CDR3 is CASSHPVLNDGETQYF. The CDR3 DNA reads TGTGCCAGCAGCCACCCGGTTCTCAATGACGGGGAGACCCAGTACTTC.

The chain combines TRBV6-2 or TRBV6-3 with TRBJ2-1; 12 positions match TRBD2. The V gene's germline CDR1 is MNHEY and CDR2 SVGEGT. CDR3 length: 15 residues. The V and J ends lost 5 bases and 7 bases, in that order; junction bases with no gene match: 6. The CDR3 DNA is TGTGCCAGCAGTCCCCCTAGCGGGGGGGGAAATGAGCAGTTCTTC. It encodes CASSPPSGGGNEQFF.

CDR3 sequence reads: CASSRFRDSYNEQFF. CDR3 sequence (DNA): TGCGCCAGCAGCCGATTCCGGGACAGCTACAATGAGCAGTTCTTC. The rearrangement joins TRBV4-3 to TRBJ2-1; 7 nucleotides match TRBD1. The CDR3 sequence is 15 residues long. CDR1 and CDR2 (germline): LGHNA, YSLEER. Trimming removed 4 bases from V and 3 bases from J; junction bases left unmatched: 6.